A single sample gave rise to the 14 T cell receptor beta chains below, sequenced in a study of tumor and adjacent non-tumor tissue in lung cancer (dated 2018 in TCRdb). RNA was isolated from bulk unsorted tissue, and RNA quality was assessed with a NanoDrop ND-1000 and an Agilent 2100. The method was multiplex PCR. Sequenced on an Illumina HiSeq 2500. TCRbeta libraries were constructed through three rounds of nested PCR with primers (Table S4) according to protocols adapted from ARM-PCR. TCRdb reprocessing: public reads trimmed at Q25 with fastp, clones called with MiXCR, in-frame beta chains kept. For every CDR3 protein sequence, its rows merge into one entry that carries the most common genes and DNA. Recorded for this sample are 120,000 or so distinct CDR3 sequences; 66% of them occurred a single time. The top ten hold about 13% of the sample. The sample consisted of lung tumor tissue. The receptors originated from a man between 25 and 39 years old with non-small cell lung cancer.

As concerns this clonotype: A much larger clone lies a single base off, so this may be a read error. The chain carries TRBV20-1 and TRBJ2-1; D is uncertain. The CDR3 runs 14 residues. V lost 0 bases to trimming and J lost 9 bases, with 15 bases between them. Per germline, CDR1 DFQATT and CDR2 SNEGSKA (reference sequence). The CDR3 DNA reads TGCAGTGCTAGAGATCCGGACGTGAGTTTTGAGCAGTTCTTC. This gives the protein CSARDPDVSFEQFF.

With respect to this clonotype: A much larger clonotype is one base distant, so this may be a read error. Lacking the conserved final phenylalanine or tryptophan, this CDR3 likely reflects a read error. The V and J genes are TRBV7-8 and TRBJ1-1, with a tentative D call TRBD1 (5 bases). The CDR3 runs 13 residues. Per the germline V gene, CDR1 is SGHVS and CDR2 is FQNEAQ. Trimming cost V 7 bases and J 9 bases, with 18 bases left between them. This CDR3 is CASTHPATVKAFS. In DNA form, the CDR3 reads TGTGCCAGCACCCACCCCGCGACAGTTAAAGCTTTCTCT.

As for this clonotype: At one of its ends the junction is not consistent with the germline gene, which may arise from a read error. This chain joins TRBV5-6 and TRBJ2-1; 8 nucleotides line up with TRBD2. This CDR3 is built from 15 residues. The germline V gene has CDR1 SGHDT and CDR2 YYEEEE. CDR3 protein: CASRQRGSSYNDQFF. CDR3 nucleotides: TGTGCCAGCAGACAGCGGGGGAGCTCCTACAATGATCAGTTCTTC.

The chain couples TRBV4-1 to TRBJ2-7; TRBD1 matches at 9 bases. Per germline, CDR1 MGHRA and CDR2 YSYEKL. J lost 6 bases, V lost 4 bases, and 7 bases had no gene match. The CDR3 extends over 14 amino acids. The CDR3 bases are TGCGCCAGCAGCCTTGGACAGGGGAACGGCGAGCAGTACTTC. Amino acid sequence: CASSLGQGNGEQYF.

The chain carries TRBV12-3 or TRBV12-4 and TRBJ2-7, with D perhaps being TRBD1 or TRBD2 (5 bases each). Trimming shortened V by 9 bases and J by 6 bases, and 18 bases separated the two germline ends. The CDR3 is 13 amino acids. The CDR3 here is CASSQDTAGEQYF. CDR3 DNA sequence: TGTGCCAGTAGCCAGGACACCGCGGGCGAGCAGTACTTC.

This rearrangement joins TRBV11-3 to TRBJ1-5; D unresolved. This CDR3 spans 12 amino acids. The V gene's germline CDR1 is SGHNT and CDR2 YENEEA. V lost 5 bases and J 6 bases, leaving 8 bases between the germline ends. The CDR3 sequence is CASSRGSQPQHF. Written as DNA, the CDR3 is TGTGCCAGCAGCCGCGGGAGTCAGCCCCAGCATTTT.

As for this clonotype: A junction boundary mismatches the germline segment, possibly from a read error. The chain carries TRBV20-1 and TRBJ2-6; D not resolved. The CDR3 covers 12 residues. CDR1 and CDR2 from the germline V gene are DFQATT and SNEGSKA (reference sequence). The CDR3 here is CSARSGANVPTF. The CDR3 DNA follows: TGCAGCGCCCGCTCTGGAGCCAACGTCCCGACTTTC.

The CDR3 nucleotides are TGTGCCAGCGGTGCGGGGGATTACAATGAGCAGTTCTTC. Protein product: CASGAGDYNEQFF. The chain couples TRBV6-4 to TRBJ2-1; 7 nucleotides agree with TRBD2. Germline loops: CDR1 MRHNA, CDR2 SNTAGT. The V gene end was trimmed by 8 bases and the J gene end by 4 bases; junction bases not matched to a gene: 5. This CDR3 is built from 13 residues.

The J gene is TRBJ2-3, the V gene TRBV20-1; possible D gene TRBD1, 7 bases. The V gene's germline CDR1 is DFQATT and CDR2 SNEGSKA (reference sequence). V was cut by 0 bases and J by 6 bases, with 13 bases left in between. The length of the CDR3 is 14 residues. CDR3 loop: CSARDPRGDDTQYF. The CDR3 DNA follows: TGCAGTGCTAGAGATCCCAGGGGGGACGATACGCAGTATTTT.

The chain combines TRBV7-3 with TRBJ2-5; 7 bases line up with TRBD1. J was trimmed by 2 bases and V by 5 bases; bases with no gene match: 2. Germline values: CDR1 SGHTA, CDR2 FQGTGA. The CDR3 runs 13 residues. CDR3 region: CASSVDRQETQYF. The CDR3 DNA is TGTGCCAGCAGCGTGGACAGGCAAGAGACCCAGTACTTC.

V and J are TRBV4-1 and TRBJ2-2; D tentatively fits TRBD1 or TRBD2 (5 bases each). Trimming removed 1 base at V and 3 bases at J, with 9 bases between. The CDR3 is made up of 15 amino acids. The germline gives CDR1 MGHRA, CDR2 YSYEKL. CDR3 region: CASSQVQGDTGELFF. The CDR3 region has the DNA TGCGCCAGCAGCCAAGTTCAGGGAGACACCGGGGAGCTGTTTTTT.

This chain connects TRBV30 to TRBJ1-1; possibly TRBD1 for D (5 bases). V was clipped by 6 bases and J by 2 bases, with 19 bases between them. Germline CDR1 and CDR2: GTSNPN and SVGIG (reference sequence). This CDR3 contains 15 residues. The CDR3 nucleotides read TGTGCCTGCCAGAGCCGGACGGGGGGAAACACTGAAGCTTTCTTT. Translation: CACQSRTGGNTEAFF.

The chain is built from TRBV5-4 and TRBJ2-2; 7 positions agree with TRBD1. The V segment lost 5 bases and the J segment 7 bases; nucleotides outside the gene matches: 11. The V gene's germline CDR1 is SGHNT and CDR2 YYREEE (reference sequence). The CDR3 has 15 residues. The CDR3 nucleotides are TGTGCCAGCAGTTCGATGCTCCCAGGGGGCGGGGAGCTGTTTTTT. Translation gives CASSSMLPGGGELFF.

Comments on this clonotype: Germline and junction disagree at one end, which may indicate a read error. J is TRBJ2-1 and V is TRBV7-2, with 12 bases fitting TRBD2. The CDR3 sequence is 16 residues long. CDR1 is SGHTA and CDR2 is FQGNSA in the germline V gene. The chain's CDR3 is CAISDRTSGVRNEQFF. Written as DNA, the CDR3 is TGTGCCATCAGCGATAGGACTAGCGGGGTCAGAAATGAGCAGTTCTTC.